This T cell receptor beta chain originates from a study of T cells expressing NK-cell markers. CDR1 and CDR2 (germline): KGHSH, LQKENI. This CDR3 is 17 amino acids long. With regard to this clonotype: Its specificity is unknown.

Study results and caveats: Also leading the CD3+CD56-NKG2C+ fraction in a handful of donors were these clonotypes.

With the 5' RACE reads reprocessed, TCRdb shows one record per CDR3 protein and no DNA. This repertoire includes about 260,000 distinct CDR3 sequences. This clonotype was sampled from a man between 18 and 35 years old in good health. The specimen was blood T cells: a sorted CD56 or NKG2C T cell subset, CD4+ or CD8+ T cells, or bulk PBMC T cells (not recorded which). J is TRBJ2-7 and V is TRBV18; the D call from TCRdb, TRBD1, cannot be confirmed without DNA. CDR3 sequence reads: CASSPSLSGQLTYEQYF.